The next 29 T cell receptor beta chains were all read from a single sample in a study of blood T cells in healthy people across ages. Primers used in a second PCR of roughly 6 to 11 cycles were a sample-barcoded 5' primer and a J-beta primer mix. MiXCR, applied by TCRdb to the 5' RACE reads, yields one record per CDR3 protein. The sample shows 1.5 million to 2 million distinct CDR3 sequences, about 31% of them seen only once. The sequenced sample consisted of blood. These TCRs come from a woman in her thirties in good health.

The gene calls are TRBV7-8 and TRBJ2-5; 11 bases are shared with TRBD2. Looked up from germline, CDR1 is SGHVS and CDR2 is FQNEAQ. Trimming removed 6 bases from V and 5 bases from J; junction bases left unmatched: 8. The CDR3 sequence is 15 residues long. CDR3 nucleotide sequence: TGTGCCAGCAGTAATCCACTAGCGGGAGTTGAGACCCAGTACTTC. Protein product: CASSNPLAGVETQYF.

This clonotype was observed a few times. The V call is TRBV20-1, the J call TRBJ1-6, with D hard to call. Germline values: CDR1 DFQATT, CDR2 SNEGSKA (reference sequence). V shed 3 bases and J shed 7 bases, with 7 bases lying between them. This CDR3 region has 12 residues. The CDR3, as DNA: TGCAGTGCTAGCAGCCCAAATTCACCCCTCCACTTT. Translating it yields CSASSPNSPLHF.

CDR3 bases: TGTGCCACCAGTGATCCGGGAGGGCCAAGAGATACGCAGTATTTT. Encoded protein: CATSDPGGPRDTQYF. The chain joins TRBV24-1 to TRBJ2-3; 8 bases are a match to TRBD2. This CDR3 contains 15 residues. The ends lost 3 bases at V and 5 bases at J; junction bases unmatched: 6. The germline gives CDR1 KGHDR, CDR2 SFDVKD.

This clonotype was picked up many times. A junction boundary mismatches the germline segment, possibly from a read error. The V and J genes are TRBV11-2 and TRBJ2-7; a possible D gene is TRBD1 (5 bases). The CDR3 is made up of 13 amino acids. The germline CDR1 and CDR2 sequences are SGHAT and FQNNGV. The CDR3 DNA follows: TGCGCCAGCAGCTCAACAGGCCCCTACGAGCAGTACTTC. Protein sequence: CASSSTGPYEQYF.

This clonotype has a handful of counts. V gene TRBV3-1 combines with J gene TRBJ2-3; 7 bases agree with TRBD2. Germline CDR1 and CDR2: LGHDT and YNNKEL (reference sequence). J was trimmed by 2 bases and V by 1 base; bases with no gene match: 6. The CDR3 runs 16 residues. The CDR3 DNA is TGTGCCAGCAGCCAAGCGACAGCGGGGTTCACAGATACGCAGTATTTT. This gives the protein CASSQATAGFTDTQYF.

This clonotype was counted a few times. The genes are TRBV12-3 or TRBV12-4 and TRBJ1-6, with D possibly being TRBD1 (5 bases). This CDR3 contains 20 residues. With 7 bases removed from V and 7 bases from J, the gap between germline ends came to 32 bases. The CDR3 reads CASNLGAGPTIRTTNSPLHF. The CDR3 region has the DNA TGTGCCAGCAATCTAGGGGCGGGACCGACAATACGGACGACAAATTCACCCCTCCACTTT.

This clonotype was seen ten or more times. The chain couples TRBV18 to TRBJ2-5; no reliable D call. Germline V gives CDR1 KGHSH, CDR2 LQKENI. CDR3 length: 13 amino acids. V dropped 4 bases and J dropped 4 bases, with 10 bases sitting between them. The CDR3 nucleotides are TGTGCCAGCTCACAACGGACGGGAGAGACCCAGTACTTC. Translated, it gives CASSQRTGETQYF.

CDR3 in DNA: TGTGCCAGCAGCTTAATCCCGACTAGCGGGAGGGGAGGGTCCTACAATGAGCAGTTCTTC. Encoded protein: CASSLIPTSGRGGSYNEQFF. The chain has TRBV7-3 and TRBJ2-1, with TRBD2 identical over 14 bases. Germline V gene sequence: CDR1 SGHTA, CDR2 FQGTGA. Trimming cost V 1 base and J 1 base; bases outside gene matches: 9. CDR3 size: 20 residues.

Turning to this clonotype: The junction and the germline gene differ at one end; a read error may be behind it. The chain uses TRBV28 and TRBJ2-1; no definite D call. The CDR3 runs to 15 residues. From germline, CDR1 is MDHEN and CDR2 SYDVKM. In DNA form, the CDR3 reads TGTACCAGCAGTCCCCCCGCTTCCTCCTACAATGAGCAGTTCTTC. Translated: CTSSPPASSYNEQFF.

The chain couples TRBV10-3 to TRBJ1-4; D uncertain. Germline CDR1 is ENHRY and CDR2 is SYGVKD. The CDR3 has 12 residues. V lost 2 bases and J 8 bases, leaving 6 bases between the germline ends. CDR3 sequence reads: CAISEEEEKLFF. CDR3 DNA sequence: TGTGCCATCAGTGAGGAAGAAGAAAAACTGTTTTTT.

This clonotype came up a few times. The CDR3 DNA reads as TGTGCCAGCAGCAAATATGGCAATCAGCCCCAGCATTTT. Translating gives CASSKYGNQPQHF. The chain links TRBV14 to TRBJ1-5; unclear D gene. The germline V gene encodes CDR1 SGHDN and CDR2 FVKESK. The ends were cut back, 5 bases at V and 2 bases at J, with 7 bases in the middle. This CDR3 region has 13 residues.

This clonotype was found a few times. The gene calls are TRBV10-3 and TRBJ1-1, with D hard to call. The ends were cut back, 5 bases at V and 0 bases at J, with 10 bases in the middle. Germline loops: CDR1 ENHRY, CDR2 SYGVKD. The CDR3 has 14 amino acids. CDR3 residues: CAISPKPMNTEAFF. The CDR3 DNA reads TGTGCCATCAGTCCTAAGCCGATGAACACTGAAGCTTTCTTT.

In the case of this clonotype: Germline and junction disagree at one end, which may indicate a read error. This chain uses TRBV4-2 with TRBJ2-7; 8 bases are a match to TRBD1. The CDR3 is 14 amino acids. The germline V gene encodes CDR1 LGHNA and CDR2 YNFKEQ. CDR3 protein: CPSSQGQGSYEQYF. DNA for the CDR3: TGTCCCAGCAGCCAAGGACAGGGCTCCTACGAGCAGTACTTC.

In the case of this clonotype: One junction end disagrees with the germline gene, perhaps due to a read error. The rearrangement uses TRBV12-3 or TRBV12-4 and TRBJ2-1, with D perhaps TRBD1 or TRBD2 (5 bases each). The CDR3 is 17 residues long. This CDR3 is CTSSLALGRGRDNEQFF. CDR3 nucleotides: TGTACCAGCAGTTTAGCGCTTGGTAGGGGTCGAGACAATGAGCAGTTCTTC.

The chain links TRBV18 to TRBJ1-5, with D maybe TRBD1 (5 bases). This CDR3 is 14 amino acids long. CDR1 KGHSH and CDR2 LQKENI come from the germline V gene. V lost 2 bases, J lost 7 bases, and 12 bases lay in between. This CDR3 reads CASSPGRGAQPQHF. The CDR3 coding sequence is TGTGCCAGCTCACCAGGGAGGGGTGCGCAGCCCCAGCATTTT. Looking up the rest from reference TRBV18 and TRBJ1-5 gives the full variable domain: NAGVMQNPRHLVRRRGQEARLRCSPMKGHSHVYWYRQLPEEGLKFMVYLQKENIIDESGMPKERFSAEFPKEGPSILRIQQVVRGDSAAYFCASSPGRGAQPQHFGDGTRLSIL.

About this clonotype: One junction end disagrees with the germline gene, perhaps due to a read error. The rearrangement links TRBV7-9 to TRBJ2-1, with TRBD2 identical over 7 bases. Germline CDR1 and CDR2: SEHNR and FQNEAQ (reference sequence). The CDR3 runs 11 residues. CDR3 bases: TGCGCCAGCAGCTCCAGGGAGGGCCAGTTCTTC. This gives the protein CASSSREGQFF.

This clonotype was detected a few times. V usage is TRBV29-1 and J usage is TRBJ1-2, with D tentatively TRBD1 (5 bases). Germline assignment: CDR1 SQVTM and CDR2 ANQGSEA. With 0 bases removed from V and 8 bases from J, the gap between germline ends came to 19 bases. The CDR3 length is 15 residues. This chain's CDR3 is CSVEDRWGSFGGYTF. The CDR3 DNA sequence: TGCAGCGTTGAAGATCGATGGGGCTCTTTCGGCGGCTACACCTTC.

The chain is built from TRBV28 and TRBJ2-2; 15 positions agree with TRBD2. Germline V gives CDR1 MDHEN, CDR2 SYDVKM. The length of the CDR3 is 22 residues. The junction had 17 bases not matched to a gene; V was cut back by 5 bases and J by 1 base. CDR3 in DNA: TGTGCCAGCAGTAGCCCCCCAGGACTAGCGGGAGGGCCCCTCCAGAACACCGGGGAGCTGTTTTTT. Translation: CASSSPPGLAGGPLQNTGELFF.

This clonotype was seen only a few times. The gene calls are TRBV4-2 and TRBJ2-3, with 9 bases identical to TRBD2. Germline trimming cut 0 bases from V and 0 bases from J; bases unmatched to any gene: 13. Looked up from germline, CDR1 is LGHNA and CDR2 is YNFKEQ. The CDR3 runs 20 residues. For the CDR3, the DNA is TGTGCCAGCAGCCAAGAAGGGGGAAGGAGCGGGAGGCGGAGCACAGATACGCAGTATTTT. It is translated as CASSQEGGRSGRRSTDTQYF.

This clonotype was picked up one time. The rearrangement links TRBV6-1 to TRBJ2-3; maybe TRBD2 (5 bases). The V end was cut by 5 bases, the J end by 8 bases, with 14 bases between. The CDR3 has 13 residues. Per germline, CDR1 MNHNS and CDR2 SASEGT. Here the CDR3 DNA reads TGTGCCAGCAGTTTGGACGGCGCGGGTACGCAGTATTTT. The encoded protein is CASSLDGAGTQYF.

This clonotype was seen more than once but under ten times. The chain has TRBV7-2 and TRBJ2-2; D ambiguous. This CDR3 contains 14 residues. Germline V gene lookup returns CDR1 SGHTA and CDR2 FQGNSA. V lost 6 bases and J lost 4, with 12 bases in between. CDR3 sequence: CASSLSPSTGELFF. The CDR3 nucleotides read TGTGCCAGCAGTCTCTCCCCTAGCACCGGGGAGCTGTTTTTT.

The rearrangement joins TRBV7-2 to TRBJ2-3; perhaps TRBD2 as D (5 bases). Trimming left V 1 base short and J 2 bases short, with 19 bases between. The CDR3 totals 18 residues. Germline V CDR1 and CDR2: SGHTA, FQGNSA. The CDR3 loop is CASSLVLSASRNTDTQYF. CDR3 nucleotides: TGTGCCAGCAGCTTAGTACTTTCGGCTAGCCGGAACACAGATACGCAGTATTTT.

This chain uses TRBV20-1 with TRBJ1-2; D gene unclear. Germline V gives CDR1 DFQATT, CDR2 SNEGSKA (reference sequence). Trimming took off 3 bases at V and 0 bases at J, with 8 bases between the two ends. This CDR3 has 13 amino acids. The DNA of the CDR3 is TGCAGTGCTAGTCCCGGACCTAACTATGGCTACACCTTC. Translating it yields CSASPGPNYGYTF.

This clonotype was seen just once. The J gene is TRBJ1-4, the V gene TRBV7-2, with a possible D match to TRBD1 (5 bases). CDR1 is SGHTA, CDR2 FQGNSA, per germline. CDR3 length: 12 amino acids. V lost 7 bases and J lost 8, with 11 bases in between. As DNA, the CDR3 is TGTGCCAGCACCTCCTGGGGGGAAAAACTGTTTTTT. Translating gives CASTSWGEKLFF.

This clonotype has a handful of counts. The rearrangement uses TRBV13 and TRBJ2-1, with 7 bases that match TRBD1. This CDR3 contains 15 residues. V lost 5 bases, J lost 4 bases, and 8 bases stayed unmatched. Germline V gives CDR1 PRHDT, CDR2 FYEKMQ (reference sequence). The CDR3 region is CASSTRDSSYNEQFF. The CDR3 nucleotides read TGTGCCAGCAGCACCCGGGACAGTTCATACAATGAGCAGTTCTTC.

To note about this clonotype: Just one base apart from a much larger clone, this may be a read error. The V gene is TRBV6-6, the J gene TRBJ1-1; D gene uncertain. The V gene lost 0 bases and the J gene lost 7 bases, with 6 bases spanning the gap. Germline lookup yields CDR1 MNHNY and CDR2 SVGAGI (reference sequence). This CDR3 contains 12 residues. The CDR3 region has the DNA TGTGCCAGCAGTTACTCGGGTATTGAAGCTTTCTTT. Its protein is CASSYSGIEAFF.

As regards this clonotype: A read error may produce the germline difference seen at one junction end. The chain carries TRBV10-3 and TRBJ2-5; 14 bases match TRBD2. The CDR3 has 17 amino acids. Per germline, CDR1 ENHRY and CDR2 SYGVKD. The DNA of the CDR3 is TGTGCCATCAGTGGGGGACTAGCGGGAGATGAACAAGGGACCCAGTACTTC. It codes for CAISGGLAGDEQGTQYF.

Here the CDR3 DNA reads TGTGCCAGCAGCTCAGGGACTAGCGGATGCAATGAGCAGTTCTTC. This encodes CASSSGTSGCNEQFF. This chain links TRBV7-8 with TRBJ2-1; 11 nucleotides align to TRBD2. The V gene end was trimmed by 4 bases and the J gene end by 6 bases; junction bases not matched to a gene: 5. Germline assignment: CDR1 SGHVS and CDR2 FQNEAQ. This CDR3 spans 15 amino acids.

The chain is built from TRBV20-1 and TRBJ2-3, with 9 bases that match TRBD2. The CDR3 has 15 residues. Germline lookup yields CDR1 DFQATT and CDR2 SNEGSKA (reference sequence). Trimming took 3 bases from V and 0 from J; bases not matched to a gene: 4. CDR3 protein: CSASRRGGSTDTQYF. The CDR3 bases are TGCAGTGCTAGCCGGCGGGGGGGCAGCACAGATACGCAGTATTTT.